The TCR beta chain under discussion was sequenced for a study of T cells in Graves' hyperthyroidism and ophthalmopathy. Study-level background: Peripheral blood collection took place at initial diagnosis, before any treatment. General study points: The model predicted ophthalmopathy a median around six months before onset.

This clonotype occurred many times. Its target is not known. Thyroid ultrasound and orbital computed tomography, with clinical symptoms and serum thyroxine and TRAb, informed diagnoses. Trimming shortened V by 6 bases and J by 0 bases, and 15 bases separated the two germline ends. There are 16 residues in the CDR3. Germline lookup yields CDR1 SGHTA and CDR2 FQGNSA. RNA transcripts gave rise to amplified TCR beta CDR3 regions. The HTBI set primed first-round TCR CDR3 RT-PCR. TCRdb independently ran MiXCR on the multiplex PCR reads; one entry per CDR3 protein. The sample records around 600,000 distinct CDR3 sequences, approximately 15% being singletons.

The rearrangement uses TRBV7-2 and TRBJ2-1, with a possible D match to TRBD2 (5 bases). The source is a middle-aged woman with Graves' ophthalmopathy. Sequenced material: blood. CDR3 amino acids: CASRTTWRSSYNEQFF. The DNA for the CDR3 is TGTGCCAGCAGAACTACCTGGAGGTCCTCCTACAATGAGCAGTTCTTC.